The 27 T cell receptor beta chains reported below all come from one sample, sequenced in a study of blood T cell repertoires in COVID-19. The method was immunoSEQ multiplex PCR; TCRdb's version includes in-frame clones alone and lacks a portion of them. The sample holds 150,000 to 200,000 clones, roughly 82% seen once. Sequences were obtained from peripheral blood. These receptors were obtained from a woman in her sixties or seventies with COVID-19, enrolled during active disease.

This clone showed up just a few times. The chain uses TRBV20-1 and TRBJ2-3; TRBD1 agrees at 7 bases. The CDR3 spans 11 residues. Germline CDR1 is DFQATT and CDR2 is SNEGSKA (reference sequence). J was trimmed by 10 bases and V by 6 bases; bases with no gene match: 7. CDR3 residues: CSAQVQGAQYF. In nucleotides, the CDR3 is TGCAGTGCCCAAGTTCAGGGGGCGCAGTATTTT.

CDR3 coding DNA: TGTGCCAGCAGCTTAGGTCGTTCTAACTATGGCTACACCTTC. This translates into CASSLGRSNYGYTF. The rearrangement uses TRBV7-8 and TRBJ1-2; D gene ambiguous. Germline V CDR1 and CDR2: SGHVS, FQNEAQ. This CDR3 region has 14 residues. With 1 base removed from V and 0 bases from J, the gap between germline ends came to 6 bases.

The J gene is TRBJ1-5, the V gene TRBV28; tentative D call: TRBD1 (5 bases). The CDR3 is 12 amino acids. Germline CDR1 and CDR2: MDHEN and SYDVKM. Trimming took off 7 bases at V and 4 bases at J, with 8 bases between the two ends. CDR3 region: CASNGGNQPQHF. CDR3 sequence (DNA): TGTGCCAGCAACGGGGGGAATCAGCCCCAGCATTTT.

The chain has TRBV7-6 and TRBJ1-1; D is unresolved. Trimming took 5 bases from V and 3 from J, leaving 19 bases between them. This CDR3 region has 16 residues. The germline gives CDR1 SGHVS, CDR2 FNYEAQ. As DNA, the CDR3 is TGTGCCAGCAGCCTGAGCCGGGTCACCGGGGACACTGAAGCTTTCTTT. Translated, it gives CASSLSRVTGDTEAFF.

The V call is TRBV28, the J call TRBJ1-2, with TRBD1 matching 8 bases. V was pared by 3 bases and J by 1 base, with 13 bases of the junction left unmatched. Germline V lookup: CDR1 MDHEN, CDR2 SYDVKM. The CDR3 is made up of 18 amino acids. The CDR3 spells CASSFPDRDRRHNYGYTF. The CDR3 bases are TGTGCCAGCAGTTTTCCCGACCGGGACAGGAGACATAACTATGGCTACACCTTC.

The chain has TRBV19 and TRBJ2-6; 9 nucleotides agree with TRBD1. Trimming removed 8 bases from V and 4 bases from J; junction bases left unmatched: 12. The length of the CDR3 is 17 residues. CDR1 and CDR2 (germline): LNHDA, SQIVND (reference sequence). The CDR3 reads CASGPGTGFPGANVLTF. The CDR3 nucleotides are TGTGCCAGTGGGCCCGGGACAGGGTTCCCCGGGGCCAACGTCCTGACTTTC.

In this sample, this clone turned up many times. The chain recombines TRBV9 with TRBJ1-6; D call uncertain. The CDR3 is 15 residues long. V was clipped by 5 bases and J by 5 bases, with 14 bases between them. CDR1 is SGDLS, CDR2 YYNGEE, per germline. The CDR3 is CASSDSGVHNSPLHF. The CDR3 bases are TGTGCCAGCAGTGATTCCGGGGTACATAATTCACCCCTCCACTTT. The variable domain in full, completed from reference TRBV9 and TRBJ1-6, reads DSGVTQTPKHLITATGQRVTLRCSPRSGDLSVYWYQQSLDQGLQFLIQYYNGEERAKGNILERFSAQQFPDLHSELNLSSLELGDSALYFCASSDSGVHNSPLHFGNGTRLTVT.

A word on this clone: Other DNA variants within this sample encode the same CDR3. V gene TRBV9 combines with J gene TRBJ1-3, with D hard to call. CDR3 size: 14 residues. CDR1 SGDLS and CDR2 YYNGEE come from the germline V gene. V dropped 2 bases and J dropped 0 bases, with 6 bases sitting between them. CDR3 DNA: TGTGCCAGCAGCGTCCGCAGCTCTGGAAACACCATATATTTT. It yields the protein CASSVRSSGNTIYF.

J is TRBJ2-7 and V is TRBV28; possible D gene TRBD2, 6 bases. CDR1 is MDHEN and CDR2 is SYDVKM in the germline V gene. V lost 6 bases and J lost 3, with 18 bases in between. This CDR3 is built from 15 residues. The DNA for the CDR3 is TGTGCCAGCAGCCCCGGGGGAGTCAGGGACTACGAGCAGTACGTC. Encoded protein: CASSPGGVRDYEQYV.

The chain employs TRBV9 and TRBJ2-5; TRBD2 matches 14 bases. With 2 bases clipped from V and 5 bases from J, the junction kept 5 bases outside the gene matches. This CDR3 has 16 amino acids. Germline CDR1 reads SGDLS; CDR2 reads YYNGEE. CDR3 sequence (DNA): TGTGCCAGCAGCGTCGCAGGACTAGCGGGGGGTGAGACCCAGTACTTC. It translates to CASSVAGLAGGETQYF. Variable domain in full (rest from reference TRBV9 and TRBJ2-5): DSGVTQTPKHLITATGQRVTLRCSPRSGDLSVYWYQQSLDQGLQFLIQYYNGEERAKGNILERFSAQQFPDLHSELNLSSLELGDSALYFCASSVAGLAGGETQYFGPGTRLLVL.

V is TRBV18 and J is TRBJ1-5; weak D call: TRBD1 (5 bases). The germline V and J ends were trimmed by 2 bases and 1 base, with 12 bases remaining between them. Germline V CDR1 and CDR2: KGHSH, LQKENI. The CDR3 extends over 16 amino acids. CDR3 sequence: CASSPLNPGSNQPQHF. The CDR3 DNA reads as TGTGCCAGCTCACCATTAAATCCAGGGAGCAATCAGCCCCAGCATTTT.

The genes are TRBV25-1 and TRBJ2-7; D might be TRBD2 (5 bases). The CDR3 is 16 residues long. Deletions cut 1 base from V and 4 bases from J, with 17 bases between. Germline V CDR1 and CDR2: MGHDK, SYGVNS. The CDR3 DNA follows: TGTGCCAGCAGTGAATCCGTCGGGGATTTATCGTACGAGCAGTACTTC. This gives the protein CASSESVGDLSYEQYF.

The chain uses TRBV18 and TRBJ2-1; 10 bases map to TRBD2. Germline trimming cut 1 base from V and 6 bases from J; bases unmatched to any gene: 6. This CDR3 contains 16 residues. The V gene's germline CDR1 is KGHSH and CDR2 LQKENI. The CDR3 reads CASSPRLAGAPNEQFF. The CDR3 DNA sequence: TGTGCCAGCTCACCACGGCTAGCGGGAGCTCCCAATGAGCAGTTCTTC.

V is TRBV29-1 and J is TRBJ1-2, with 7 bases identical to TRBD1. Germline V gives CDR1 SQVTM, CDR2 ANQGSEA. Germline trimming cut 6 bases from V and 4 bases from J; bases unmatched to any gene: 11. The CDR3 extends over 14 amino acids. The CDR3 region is CSVATGAGIYGYTF. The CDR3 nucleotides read TGCAGCGTGGCTACAGGGGCTGGGATCTATGGCTACACCTTC. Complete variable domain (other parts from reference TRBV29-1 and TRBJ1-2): SAVISQKPSRDICQRGTSLTIQCQVDSQVTMMFWYRQQPGQSLTLIATANQGSEATYESGFVIDKFPISRPNLTFSTLTVSNMSPEDSSIYLCSVATGAGIYGYTFGSGTRLTVV.

Written as DNA, the CDR3 is TGCGCCAGCAGCGCGGGACAGCGTACGAACACTGAAGCTTTCTTT. Encoded protein: CASSAGQRTNTEAFF. This sequence joins TRBV5-1 and TRBJ1-1, with TRBD1 identical over 7 bases. This CDR3 spans 15 amino acids. The germline V gene has CDR1 SGHRS and CDR2 YFSETQ. The junction had 7 bases not matched to a gene; V was cut back by 4 bases and J by 1 base.

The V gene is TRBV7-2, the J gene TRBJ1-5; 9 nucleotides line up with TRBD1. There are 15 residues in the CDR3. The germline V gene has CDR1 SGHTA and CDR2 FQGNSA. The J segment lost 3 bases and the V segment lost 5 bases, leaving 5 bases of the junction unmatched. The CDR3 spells CASSPRTGANQPQHF. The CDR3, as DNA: TGTGCCAGCAGCCCACGGACAGGGGCCAATCAGCCCCAGCATTTT.

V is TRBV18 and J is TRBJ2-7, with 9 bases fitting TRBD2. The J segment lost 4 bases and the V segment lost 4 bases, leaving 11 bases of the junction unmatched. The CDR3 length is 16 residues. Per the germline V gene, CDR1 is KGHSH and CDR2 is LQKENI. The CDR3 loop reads CASSREIGTSIYEQYV. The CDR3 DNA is TGTGCCAGCTCACGAGAAATAGGGACTAGCATTTACGAGCAGTACGTC.

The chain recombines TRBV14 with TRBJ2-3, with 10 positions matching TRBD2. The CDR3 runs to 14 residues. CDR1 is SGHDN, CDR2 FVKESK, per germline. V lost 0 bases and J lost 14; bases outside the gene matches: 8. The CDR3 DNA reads TGTGCCAGCAGCCAAGATTCGCTAACTAGCGGGGTGTATTTT. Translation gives CASSQDSLTSGVYF. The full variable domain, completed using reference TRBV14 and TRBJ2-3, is EAGVTQFPSHSVIEKGQTVTLRCDPISGHDNLYWYRRVMGKEIKFLLHFVKESKQDESGMPNNRFLAERTGGTYSTLKVQPAELEDSGVYFCASSQDSLTSGVYFGPGTRLTVL.

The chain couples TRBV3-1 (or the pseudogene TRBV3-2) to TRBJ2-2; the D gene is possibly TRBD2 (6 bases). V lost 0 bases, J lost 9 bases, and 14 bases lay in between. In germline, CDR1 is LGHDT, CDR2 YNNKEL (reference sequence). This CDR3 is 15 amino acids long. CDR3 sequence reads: CASSQEDAGIRELFF. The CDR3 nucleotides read TGTGCCAGCAGCCAAGAAGATGCGGGAATCAGGGAGCTGTTTTTT.

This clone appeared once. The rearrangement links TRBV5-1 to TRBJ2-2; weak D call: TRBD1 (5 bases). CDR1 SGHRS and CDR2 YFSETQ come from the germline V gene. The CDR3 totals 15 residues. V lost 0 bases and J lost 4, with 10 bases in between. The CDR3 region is CASSLGQITTGELFF. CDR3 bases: TGCGCCAGCAGCTTGGGACAGATTACCACCGGGGAGCTGTTTTTT.

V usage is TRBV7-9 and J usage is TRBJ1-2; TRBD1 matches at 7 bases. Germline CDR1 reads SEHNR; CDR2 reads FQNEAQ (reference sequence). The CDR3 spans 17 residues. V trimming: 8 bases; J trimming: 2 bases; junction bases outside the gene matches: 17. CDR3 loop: CASGHIFQTGTNYGYTF. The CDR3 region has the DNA TGTGCCAGCGGTCACATATTCCAGACAGGGACAAACTATGGCTACACCTTC.

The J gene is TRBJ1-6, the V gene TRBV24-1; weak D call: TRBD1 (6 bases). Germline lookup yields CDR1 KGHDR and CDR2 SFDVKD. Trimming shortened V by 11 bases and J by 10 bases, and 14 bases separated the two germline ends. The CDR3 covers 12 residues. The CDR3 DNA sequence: TGTGCCATCGACAGGTTTGGATCACCCCTCCACTTT. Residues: CAIDRFGSPLHF.

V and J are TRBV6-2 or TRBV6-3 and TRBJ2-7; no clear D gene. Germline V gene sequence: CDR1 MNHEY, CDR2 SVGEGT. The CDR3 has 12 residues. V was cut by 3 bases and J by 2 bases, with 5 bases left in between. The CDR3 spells CASSYNPYEQYF. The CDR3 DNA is TGTGCCAGCAGTTATAATCCCTACGAGCAGTACTTC.

CDR3 region: CASSQVHPYGYTF. CDR3 DNA sequence: TGTGCCAGCAGCCAAGTACACCCCTATGGCTACACCTTC. The V call is TRBV14, the J call TRBJ1-2; D is ambiguous. Trimming removed 1 base from V and 4 bases from J, with 7 bases in between. The germline CDR1 and CDR2 sequences are SGHDN and FVKESK. The CDR3 is made up of 13 amino acids.

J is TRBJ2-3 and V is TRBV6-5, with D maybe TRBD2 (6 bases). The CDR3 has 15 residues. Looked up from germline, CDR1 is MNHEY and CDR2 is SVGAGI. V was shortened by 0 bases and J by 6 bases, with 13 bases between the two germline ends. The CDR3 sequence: CASSYSNGRVDTQYF. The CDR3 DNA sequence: TGTGCCAGCAGTTACTCGAACGGGAGAGTGGATACGCAGTATTTT.

DNA for the CDR3: TGCGCCAGCAGCCCGGGACAGAAGCATTCGGGGGAAGAAAAACTGTTTTTT. It codes for CASSPGQKHSGEEKLFF. This chain connects TRBV4-3 to TRBJ1-4; TRBD1 matches 7 bases. CDR1 and CDR2 from the germline V gene are LGHNA and YSLEER. CDR3 size: 17 residues. J gave up 8 bases and V 4 bases, and 16 bases lay outside the gene matches.

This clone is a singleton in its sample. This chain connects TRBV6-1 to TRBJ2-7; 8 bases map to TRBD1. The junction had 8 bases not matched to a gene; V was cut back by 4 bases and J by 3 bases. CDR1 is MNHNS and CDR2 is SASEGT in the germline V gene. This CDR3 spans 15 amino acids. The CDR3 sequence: CASSVGQGSLYEQYV. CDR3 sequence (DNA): TGTGCCAGCAGTGTAGGACAGGGCTCCCTCTACGAGCAGTACGTC.